The T cell receptor beta chain under discussion was sequenced for a study of vaccination effects on CD4 cells after COVID-19. The CDR3 spans 15 residues. Profiled with immunoSEQ multiplex PCR; TCRdb holds only in-frame clones, not every one. The table shows fewer than 25,000 clones, with roughly four fifths occurring only once. Broader study findings: There was marked clonal contraction among infection- and vaccine-induced clones late after vaccination. In people who had recovered, most post-vaccine spike-reactive clones were new vaccine-induced clones.

This clone was observed a single time. Antigen: not known. Antigen-specific CD4+ T cell clonotypes were called by their expansion after viral peptide-pool culture in ViraFEST. The culture ran for roughly ten days, and then CD4+ T cells were isolated. This person's SARS-CoV-2 infection, confirmed by PCR, occurred between March and December 2020. Fresh IL-2-containing medium replaced half the medium on days 3 and 7. The sequence derives from a human donor who had a prior SARS-CoV-2 infection. The rearrangement uses TRBV21-1 and TRBJ1-3. TRBV21-1 is a pseudogene. Specimen: CD4+ T cells from PBMCs cultured with a peptide pool, collected before COVID-19 vaccination. The CDR3 sequence: CASSKVRGRGNTIYF. DNA of the CDR3: TGTGCCAGCAGCAAAGTGCGGGGGCGAGGAAACACCATATATTTT.